This passage covers 5 T cell receptor beta chains from one sample sequenced in a study of regulatory T cells in long-lasting Graves disease. The time point was: persistent/refractory GD, antithyroid drugs over 5 years with positive TRAb. RNA from PBMCs was the source of the TCR library. The authors built TCR beta libraries using iRepertoire HTBI primers and Arm-PCR of CDR3 regions. TCRdb used MiXCR to reprocess the multiplex PCR reads, holding one entry per CDR3 protein. The sample consists of 420,000 or so distinct CDR3 sequences, about 25% of them appearing once. Sequencing used peripheral blood mononuclear cells (PBMCs), obtained when the disease was refractory, from a patient treated with antithyroid drugs. The source is a female donor with Graves disease.

The V call is TRBV15, the J call TRBJ2-6; D remains unclear. Germline CDR1 and CDR2: LNHNV and YYDKDF (reference sequence). The CDR3 loop spans 13 amino acids. V was clipped by 0 bases and J by 12 bases, with 9 bases between them. The CDR3 DNA reads TGTGCCACCAGCAGAGACTCCCAGGCCGTCCTGACTTTC. This translates into CATSRDSQAVLTF.

This sequence joins TRBV20-1 and TRBJ1-1; D perhaps matches TRBD1 (6 bases). The germline V gene encodes CDR1 DFQATT and CDR2 SNEGSKA (reference sequence). V gave up 3 bases and J gave up 6 bases, with 11 bases separating them. CDR3 length: 12 residues. CDR3 residues: CSASAEGAEAFF. DNA of the CDR3: TGCAGTGCTAGCGCTGAGGGGGCTGAAGCTTTCTTT.

Of note for this clonotype: Since no conserved phenylalanine or tryptophan closes the CDR3, a read error is the likely cause. V usage is TRBV6-5 and J usage is TRBJ1-6; D is perhaps TRBD1 (6 bases). Deletions cut 0 bases from V and 10 bases from J, with 13 bases between. This CDR3 is built from 15 residues. The germline V gene encodes CDR1 MNHEY and CDR2 SVGAGI. The CDR3 is CASSYSSGAGSPLHL. Written as DNA, the CDR3 is TGTGCCAGCAGTTACTCGTCGGGGGCAGGGTCACCCCTCCACCTT.

This clonotype was detected only a few times. The chain carries TRBV20-1 and TRBJ1-4; a weak D match, TRBD1 (6 bases). The V gene's germline CDR1 is DFQATT and CDR2 SNEGSKA (reference sequence). The V end lost 0 bases, the J end lost 8 bases, and 10 bases lay between the germline ends. This CDR3 has 13 amino acids. CDR3 bases: TGCAGTGCTAGAGAAACAGGGAGGGAAAAACTGTTTTTT. This sequence encodes CSARETGREKLFF.

A few counts support this clonotype. CDR3: CSAGEGARYEQYF. Here the CDR3 DNA reads TGCAGTGCCGGGGAGGGGGCTAGGTACGAGCAGTACTTC. The chain joins TRBV20-1 to TRBJ2-7; perhaps D is TRBD1 or TRBD2 (7 bases each). The CDR3 contains 13 residues. V was clipped by 6 bases and J by 4 bases, with 16 bases between them. CDR1 is DFQATT and CDR2 is SNEGSKA in the germline V gene (reference sequence).